Below are 16 T cell receptor beta chains sequenced from a single sample in a study of T-cell reconstitution after alpha-beta-depleted transplantation in children. Unique molecular identifiers were incorporated during preparation of the TCRbeta library. A single record per CDR3 protein comes from TCRdb applying MiXCR to the PCR reads. The data show just over 950,000 distinct CDR3 sequences, with about 29% seen just once and around 30% held by the top ten. The source was PBMCs, mostly from graft donor cells, collected 360 days after TCRalphabeta/CD19-depleted stem cell transplant. These receptors were obtained from a boy younger than two who had a stem cell transplant for SCID, so the T cells may come from the graft donor.

V usage is TRBV4-1 and J usage is TRBJ1-1; 11 bases are a match to TRBD1. This CDR3 has 17 residues. The J segment lost 0 bases and the V segment lost 1 base, leaving 4 bases of the junction unmatched. CDR1 MGHRA and CDR2 YSYEKL come from the germline V gene. The CDR3: CASSQGTGGGLNTEAFF. The CDR3 bases are TGCGCCAGCAGCCAAGGGACAGGGGGCGGGTTGAACACTGAAGCTTTCTTT.

This clonotype was observed a handful of times. The chain joins TRBV7-2 to TRBJ1-2; tentatively, D is TRBD1 (5 bases). CDR3 length: 16 amino acids. V lost 5 bases and J lost 4, with 20 bases in between. Germline-derived CDR1 and CDR2 are SGHTA and FQGNSA. Here the CDR3 DNA reads TGTGCCAGCAGCCGTCGGGCAGGGCCTTCTGGCTATGGCTACACCTTC. This encodes CASSRRAGPSGYGYTF.

This clonotype has only a few counts. The chain uses TRBV4-2 and TRBJ2-7, with D perhaps TRBD1 or TRBD2 (5 bases each). Between the trimmed V and J ends, which lost 0 bases and 5 bases, there was a span of 14 bases. Per the germline V gene, CDR1 is LGHNA and CDR2 is YNFKEQ. This CDR3 has 15 residues. The CDR3 nucleotides are TGTGCCAGCAGCCAAGATTGGGGCAGGGACGACGAGCAGTACTTC. Encoded protein: CASSQDWGRDDEQYF.

V gene TRBV7-9 combines with J gene TRBJ1-3; 7 nucleotides agree with TRBD1. V lost 10 bases, J lost 0 bases, and 3 bases stayed unmatched. CDR3 length: 13 amino acids. Germline V lookup: CDR1 SEHNR, CDR2 FQNEAQ (reference sequence). The CDR3 region has the DNA TGTGCCACCCGACAGGGCTCTGGAAACACCATATATTTT. Residues: CATRQGSGNTIYF. The full variable domain, rest sourced from reference TRBV7-9 and TRBJ1-3, is DTGVSQNPRHKITKRGQNVTFRCDPISEHNRLYWYRQTLGQGPEFLTYFQNEAQLEKSRLLSDRFSAERPKGSFSTLEIQRTEQGDSAMYLCATRQGSGNTIYFGEGSWLTVV.

This clonotype was seen more than once but under ten times. The CDR3 sequence is CAAGDRYYEQYF. Written as DNA, the CDR3 is TGCGCGGCCGGGGACAGGTATTACGAGCAGTACTTC. The chain carries TRBV29-1 and TRBJ2-7; TRBD1 matches 8 bases. This CDR3 is built from 12 residues. Looked up from germline, CDR1 is SQVTM and CDR2 is ANQGSEA.

This clonotype was picked up a small number of times. V gene TRBV18 combines with J gene TRBJ2-7; perhaps TRBD1 as D (6 bases). The germline V gene has CDR1 KGHSH and CDR2 LQKENI. V was shortened by 3 bases and J by 2 bases, with 17 bases between the two germline ends. The CDR3 spans 16 residues. The DNA of the CDR3 is TGTGCCAGCTCACCGAGACAGGCACCGGACCCCTACGAGCAGTACTTC. Translating gives CASSPRQAPDPYEQYF.

The chain joins TRBV6-5 to TRBJ2-7; 10 bases line up with TRBD1. CDR1 and CDR2 from the germline V gene are MNHEY and SVGAGI. The CDR3 is 14 residues long. V gave up 2 bases and J gave up 4 bases; unmatched junction bases: 2. The DNA for the CDR3 is TGTGCCAGCAGTTACGGGGACAGGGGTTACGAGCAGTACTTC. Its translation: CASSYGDRGYEQYF.

The rearrangement joins TRBV21-1 to TRBJ1-5; the table calls TRBD1, which could not be checked here. TRBV21-1 is a listed pseudogene. The length of the CDR3 is 16 residues. For the CDR3, the DNA is TGTGCCAGCAGCAATGGGACGGGCAGAGGCAATCAGCCCCAGCATTTT. This sequence encodes CASSNGTGRGNQPQHF.

The rearrangement uses TRBV5-4 and TRBJ2-1, with 8 bases identical to TRBD2. The CDR3 spans 19 residues. Per the germline V gene, CDR1 is SGHNT and CDR2 is YYREEE (reference sequence). J lost 5 bases, V lost 2 bases, and 18 bases had no gene match. CDR3 bases: TGTGCCAGCAGCTTCGGCAGAGGCCCGGCGATAGCGGGGAACAATGAGCAGTTCTTC. The encoded protein is CASSFGRGPAIAGNNEQFF.

CDR3 residues: CASSADGPTGELFF. The DNA for the CDR3 is TGCGCCAGCAGCGCGGACGGGCCCACCGGGGAGCTGTTTTTT. V and J are TRBV5-1 and TRBJ2-2, with D uncertain. Trimming cost V 4 bases and J 4 bases, with 11 bases left between them. This CDR3 is 14 amino acids long. Germline V lookup: CDR1 SGHRS, CDR2 YFSETQ.

There are a few counts of this clonotype. The chain uses TRBV20-1 and TRBJ1-5; no definite D call. This CDR3 contains 11 residues. Germline values: CDR1 DFQATT, CDR2 SNEGSKA (reference sequence). CDR3 region: CRMGWRQPQHF. The DNA for the CDR3 is TGCAGGATGGGGTGGCGGCAGCCCCAGCATTTT.

The chain has TRBV7-2 and TRBJ2-1, with D possibly being TRBD2 (5 bases). The V and J ends lost 1 base and 2 bases respectively, with 12 bases between them. Germline V gene lookup returns CDR1 SGHTA and CDR2 FQGNSA. CDR3 length: 16 residues. CDR3 coding DNA: TGTGCCAGCAGCTTAGGGGTTAGCGAGCCCTACAATGAGCAGTTCTTC. Amino acids: CASSLGVSEPYNEQFF. Using reference TRBV7-2 and TRBJ2-1 for the parts outside the CDR3, the full variable domain is GAGVSQSPSNKVTEKGKDVELRCDPISGHTALYWYRQSLGQGLEFLIYFQGNSAPDKSGLPSDRFSAERTGGSVSTLTIQRTQQEDSAVYLCASSLGVSEPYNEQFFGPGTRLTVL.

The genes are TRBV28 and TRBJ2-2; D is unclear. The germline V and J ends were trimmed by 4 bases and 0 bases, with 9 bases remaining between them. The CDR3 is 15 amino acids. Germline values: CDR1 MDHEN, CDR2 SYDVKM. This CDR3 is CASSSRIPNTGELFF. In DNA, the CDR3 is TGTGCCAGCAGTTCCCGCATCCCGAACACCGGGGAGCTGTTTTTT.

The chain uses TRBV20-1 and TRBJ1-1; D gene ambiguous. The CDR3 loop spans 14 amino acids. Trimming shortened V by 1 base and J by 5 bases, and 14 bases separated the two germline ends. Germline V lookup: CDR1 DFQATT, CDR2 SNEGSKA (reference sequence). CDR3 sequence: CSARVAQRRTEAFF. The CDR3 nucleotides are TGCAGTGCTAGAGTGGCCCAAAGGAGAACTGAAGCTTTCTTT.

V gene TRBV6-2 or TRBV6-3 combines with J gene TRBJ2-1, with D hard to call. CDR1 is MNHEY, CDR2 SVGEGT, per germline. CDR3 length equals 14 residues. The V gene lost 0 bases and the J gene lost 4 bases, with 7 bases spanning the gap. CDR3: CASSYSFPYNEQFF. The CDR3, as DNA: TGTGCCAGCAGTTACTCGTTCCCATACAATGAGCAGTTCTTC.

The genes are TRBV3-1 and TRBJ2-1; TRBD2 is a possible D gene (7 bases). The V end was cut by 4 bases, the J end by 6 bases, with 19 bases between. The CDR3 runs 16 residues. Germline V CDR1 and CDR2: LGHDT, YNNKEL (reference sequence). This CDR3 reads CASSRRDTSVSNEQFF. CDR3 sequence (DNA): TGTGCCAGCAGCCGGCGGGACACTAGCGTATCCAATGAGCAGTTCTTC.